The 28 T cell receptor beta chains given below trace back to one sample, sequenced in a study of blood T cells in healthy people across ages. It was with a sample-barcoded 5' primer and a J-beta primer mix that a second PCR of about 6 to 12 cycles was run. TCRdb reanalysed the 5' RACE reads using MiXCR and keeps one entry per CDR3 protein. Of roughly 550,000 distinct CDR3 sequences listed, 24% are singletons. Another study also made use of these data, one on T cells of mothers and their children.

Sample: blood. The receptors come from a boy aged 5-17 years in good health.

This clonotype was observed a handful of times. The J gene is TRBJ2-1, the V gene TRBV11-2, with D hard to call. V was trimmed by 0 bases and J by 0 bases, leaving 9 bases between them. The CDR3 extends over 16 amino acids. Germline V gives CDR1 SGHAT, CDR2 FQNNGV. The CDR3 loop is CASSLDRKSSYNEQFF. The CDR3 DNA reads as TGTGCCAGCAGCTTAGATCGGAAAAGCTCCTACAATGAGCAGTTCTTC.

This clonotype was recorded a few times. J is TRBJ2-7 and V is TRBV20-1; D is undetermined. The V end lost 3 bases, the J end lost 0 bases, and 12 bases lay between the germline ends. Germline lookup yields CDR1 DFQATT and CDR2 SNEGSKA (reference sequence). This CDR3 contains 14 residues. CDR3 sequence: CSARQHQSSYEQYF. The CDR3 bases are TGCAGTGCTAGGCAACACCAGAGCTCCTACGAGCAGTACTTC.

This clonotype has just a few counts. The V call is TRBV19, the J call TRBJ2-4, with D possibly called TRBD1 or TRBD2 (6 bases each). CDR1 is LNHDA, CDR2 SQIVND, per germline (reference sequence). There are 16 residues in the CDR3. Between the trimmed V and J ends, which lost 9 bases and 9 bases, there was a span of 27 bases. CDR3: CASQGGSGAGVSIQYF. The DNA of the CDR3 is TGTGCCAGCCAAGGGGGTAGCGGCGCAGGGGTATCCATTCAGTACTTC.

This clonotype came up a few times. This rearrangement joins TRBV4-1 to TRBJ2-3; D ambiguous. With 4 bases removed from V and 7 bases from J, the gap between germline ends came to 12 bases. The CDR3 consists of 13 residues. The germline gives CDR1 MGHRA, CDR2 YSYEKL. DNA of the CDR3: TGCGCCAGCAGCCGCCCACCCGAGAATACGCAGTATTTT. It codes for CASSRPPENTQYF.

The chain is built from TRBV7-9 and TRBJ2-1, with D perhaps matching TRBD1 (6 bases). Trimming took off 1 base at V and 1 base at J, with 11 bases between the two ends. This CDR3 spans 16 amino acids. CDR1 SEHNR and CDR2 FQNEAQ come from the germline V gene (reference sequence). The CDR3 DNA reads as TGTGCCAGCAGCTTAGGAGTCAGGGGATCCTACAATGAGCAGTTCTTC. Translating gives CASSLGVRGSYNEQFF.

The gene calls are TRBV11-1 and TRBJ2-2; 9 bases map to TRBD2. Per the germline V gene, CDR1 is SGHAT and CDR2 is FQDESV (reference sequence). This CDR3 has 17 residues. Unmatched junction bases numbered 12, after V lost 5 bases and J lost 5 bases. In DNA form, the CDR3 reads TGTGCCAGCAGCATCCGGCAGCGGGGGGCCGGGACCGGGGAGCTGTTTTTT. This encodes CASSIRQRGAGTGELFF.

This rearrangement joins TRBV29-1 to TRBJ2-7, with D possibly matching TRBD2 (6 bases). Germline V gene data show CDR1 as SQVTM and CDR2 as ANQGSEA. CDR3 length: 13 amino acids. The V end lost 6 bases, the J end lost 2 bases, and 14 bases lay between the germline ends. The CDR3 here is CSVGLGLPYEQYF. CDR3 nucleotides: TGCAGCGTGGGACTCGGACTTCCCTACGAGCAGTACTTC.

The CDR3, as DNA: TGTGCCAGCAGGGGTATCACCGGGGAGCTGTTTTTT. It specifies CASRGITGELFF. The chain has TRBV12-3 or TRBV12-4 and TRBJ2-2; no firm D call. This CDR3 has 12 residues. Trimming stripped 6 bases from V and 4 bases from J, with 6 bases between.

This clonotype was observed a few times. The V and J genes are TRBV7-3 and TRBJ2-4, with D possibly TRBD1 on 6 matching bases. Between the trimmed V and J ends, which lost 1 base and 5 bases, there was a span of 12 bases. This CDR3 region has 15 residues. Germline CDR1 and CDR2: SGHTA and FQGTGA. CDR3 protein: CASSLNQGLENIQYF. CDR3 DNA sequence: TGTGCCAGCAGCTTAAACCAGGGGTTGGAAAACATTCAGTACTTC.

This clonotype came up a few times. The rearrangement links TRBV7-3 to TRBJ2-3; tentative D call: TRBD1 (6 bases). The CDR3 is made up of 15 amino acids. With 5 bases removed from V and 4 bases from J, the gap between germline ends came to 16 bases. CDR1 and CDR2 from the germline V gene are SGHTA and FQGTGA. This chain's CDR3 is CASSKGQLFADTQYF. The CDR3 nucleotides read TGTGCCAGCAGCAAAGGACAGCTCTTTGCAGATACGCAGTATTTT.

This clonotype came up many times. This rearrangement joins TRBV28 to TRBJ1-2; D not certain. Trimming left V 2 bases short and J 1 base short, with 11 bases between. The CDR3 sequence is 15 residues long. Looked up from germline, CDR1 is MDHEN and CDR2 is SYDVKM. The CDR3 sequence: CASSLSHTFNYGYTF. As DNA, the CDR3 is TGTGCCAGCAGTTTAAGCCACACTTTTAACTATGGCTACACCTTC.

This clonotype was observed a handful of times. One end of the junction varies from germline; a read error may be responsible. V usage is TRBV5-5 and J usage is TRBJ1-4; 7 bases align to TRBD1. CDR1 and CDR2 (germline): SGHKS, YYEKEE (reference sequence). This CDR3 region has 17 residues. DNA of the CDR3: TGTGCCAGCAGCCAACTGGACAGGAGAGCAACTAATGAAAAACTGGTTTTT. It yields the protein CASSQLDRRATNEKLVF.

The chain carries TRBV5-6 and TRBJ1-6, with D perhaps TRBD1 (5 bases). The CDR3 sequence is 15 residues long. V was shortened by 0 bases and J by 8 bases, with 12 bases between the two germline ends. Germline values: CDR1 SGHDT, CDR2 YYEEEE. DNA for the CDR3: TGTGCCAGCAGCTTGGATCAGGGCGGCGATTCACCCCTCCACTTT. It is translated as CASSLDQGGDSPLHF.

The chain recombines TRBV27 with TRBJ2-5, with TRBD2 matching over 11 bases. Judging by the DNA end, TRBJ2-1 fits better; the J call may be wrong. The germline CDR1 and CDR2 sequences are MNHEY and SMNVEV (reference sequence). The CDR3 loop spans 18 amino acids. The CDR3, as DNA: TGTGCCAGCAGTTTATGGTATACTAGCGGGGGAGCTAACAATGAGCAGTTCTTC. Protein: CASSLWYTSGGANNEQFF.

Written as DNA, the CDR3 is TGTGCCAGCAGCTTAGAGGGCTCGGGCACCGGGGAGCTGTTTTTT. Translation: CASSLEGSGTGELFF. The chain has TRBV11-3 and TRBJ2-2; D unclear. The CDR3 length is 15 residues. Germline V CDR1 and CDR2: SGHNT, YENEEA. Trimming removed 0 bases at V and 4 bases at J, with 9 bases between. The full variable domain, its missing parts supplied by reference TRBV11-3 and TRBJ2-2, is EAGVVQSPRYKIIEKKQPVAFWCNPISGHNTLYWYLQNLGQGPELLIRYENEEAVDDSQLPKDRFSAERLKGVDSTLKIQPAELGDSAVYLCASSLEGSGTGELFFGEGSRLTVL.

Remarks on this clonotype: An end of the junction differs from the germline gene, which may be a read error. This chain joins TRBV7-2 and TRBJ1-4; D is undetermined. Germline values: CDR1 SGHTA, CDR2 FQGNSA. The CDR3 has 16 residues. DNA of the CDR3: TGTGCCAACAGCTTAACGAAAATTGCAACTAATGAAAAACTGTTTTTT. It codes for CANSLTKIATNEKLFF.

This clonotype was found a few times. This chain connects TRBV3-1 to TRBJ2-5, with TRBD2 as a possible D gene (6 bases). The assigned J gene may be wrong: the sequence end matches TRBJ2-1 better. In germline, CDR1 is LGHDT, CDR2 YNNKEL (reference sequence). This CDR3 has 15 amino acids. The CDR3 loop is CASSQDGGTHNEQFF. Here the CDR3 DNA reads TGTGCCAGCAGCCAAGATGGAGGGACCCACAATGAGCAGTTCTTC.

The table lists this clonotype with a few counts. V usage is TRBV29-1 and J usage is TRBJ2-7; D is possibly TRBD1 or TRBD2 (5 bases each). CDR3 size: 12 residues. V lost 6 bases and J lost 3, with 12 bases in between. Germline V gene data show CDR1 as SQVTM and CDR2 as ANQGSEA. Here the CDR3 reads CSVRGRGYEQYF. The CDR3 nucleotides read TGCAGCGTGAGGGGTAGGGGCTACGAGCAGTACTTC.

The chain has TRBV29-1 and TRBJ2-7; D not certain. CDR3 size: 15 residues. V lost 0 bases and J lost 2, with 14 bases in between. The germline V gene encodes CDR1 SQVTM and CDR2 ANQGSEA. CDR3: CSVEDVLGDTYEQYF. The CDR3 DNA follows: TGCAGCGTTGAAGATGTATTAGGCGATACCTACGAGCAGTACTTC.

In regard to this clonotype: Its ends do not fully match the called genes, so a read error is possible. The chain couples TRBV5-6 to TRBJ2-4, with TRBD1 identical over 11 bases. This CDR3 region has 17 residues. Germline V CDR1 and CDR2: SGHDT, YYEEEE. The CDR3 loop is CASSTPIGTGGENIRYF. CDR3 bases: TGTGCCAGCAGCACACCGATAGGGACAGGGGGAGAAAACATTCGGTACTTC.

The rearrangement uses TRBV7-2 and TRBJ2-1; 9 nucleotides agree with TRBD2. CDR3 length: 18 residues. After removal of 5 bases from V and 7 bases from J, the junction contained 18 bases not matched to a gene. Germline V gene lookup returns CDR1 SGHTA and CDR2 FQGNSA. The CDR3 coding sequence is TGTGCCAGCAGCCTCGCGGCGCGGGCGGGGGGGTCTGAGAATGAGCAGTTCTTC. It specifies CASSLAARAGGSENEQFF.

This clonotype was counted between two and nine times. This sequence joins TRBV21-1 and TRBJ2-5; the D call TRBD1 from the table was never checked on the DNA. TRBV21-1 represents a pseudogene. This CDR3 has 15 residues. The DNA of the CDR3 is TGTGCCAGCAGCCCACCGGGACAGGGGAAAGAGACCCAGTACTTC. This codes for CASSPPGQGKETQYF.

This clonotype came up once. The chain has TRBV4-1 and TRBJ1-4; D gene unclear. Germline assignment: CDR1 MGHRA and CDR2 YSYEKL. V dropped 0 bases and J dropped 8 bases, with 13 bases sitting between them. The CDR3 is made up of 15 amino acids. The CDR3 DNA is TGCGCCAGCAGCCAAGATTTTCCTGGACGAGAAAAACTGTTTTTT. It translates to CASSQDFPGREKLFF.

This sequence joins TRBV14 and TRBJ2-3; 10 nucleotides line up with TRBD1. V gave up 1 base and J gave up 4 bases; unmatched junction bases: 2. The CDR3 is made up of 15 amino acids. Germline CDR1 reads SGHDN; CDR2 reads FVKESK. The CDR3 region is CASSQVTGGADTQYF. As DNA, the CDR3 is TGTGCCAGCAGCCAAGTGACAGGGGGCGCAGATACGCAGTATTTT.

The chain links TRBV12-3 or TRBV12-4 to TRBJ1-2; D is perhaps TRBD1 (5 bases). Deletions cut 3 bases from V and 8 bases from J, with 19 bases between. The CDR3 extends over 15 amino acids. The chain's CDR3 is CASSFYDEGGDGYTF. The CDR3 DNA follows: TGTGCCAGCAGTTTTTACGATGAGGGCGGGGACGGCTACACCTTC.

Notes on this clonotype: A junction boundary mismatches the germline segment, possibly from a read error. This chain joins TRBV7-7 and TRBJ2-3, with D possibly being TRBD2 (6 bases). The CDR3 spans 19 residues. Per germline, CDR1 SSHAT and CDR2 FNYEAQ (reference sequence). The CDR3 DNA follows: TGTGCTAGCAGCTTAGCCCCACTCGGGACCCTAGGAGGGACAGATACGCAGTATTTT. It codes for CASSLAPLGTLGGTDTQYF.

This clonotype has more than one count but fewer than ten. J is TRBJ2-7 and V is TRBV7-2; tentative D call: TRBD2 (6 bases). The germline CDR1 and CDR2 sequences are SGHTA and FQGNSA. The CDR3 extends over 14 amino acids. Deletions cut 5 bases from V and 4 bases from J, with 15 bases between. The CDR3 loop reads CASSTSRRAYEQYF. As DNA, the CDR3 is TGTGCCAGCAGCACATCTAGGAGGGCGTACGAGCAGTACTTC.

Only a few counts were recorded for this clonotype. The J gene is TRBJ2-5, the V gene TRBV9; 11 nucleotides align to TRBD2. Near its end, the DNA agrees better with TRBJ2-7, so the J call may be wrong. Germline-derived CDR1 and CDR2 are SGDLS and YYNGEE. The CDR3 length is 15 residues. CDR3 region: CASSVEGTSGYEQYF. The CDR3, as DNA: TGTGCCAGCAGCGTAGAGGGGACTAGCGGTTACGAGCAGTACTTC.